This TCR beta chain was recovered during a study of beta chain features in type 1 diabetes. Researchers reported sorting CD4+ naive, central memory, regulatory and stem cell-like memory cells via CD45RO/CCR7/CD25/CD127/CD95/CD27. Study-wide results and limits: Among patients with Type 1 diabetes, TCRB CDR3s were moderately but significantly shorter in every one of the four CD4+ subsets. These data did not resolve whether HLA type affects TCRB rearrangement. Fewer junction insertions and more nucleotide deletions appeared in type 1 diabetes patients.

As to this clone: The target antigen is unknown.

The CDR3 is made up of 15 amino acids. V lost 5 bases to trimming and J lost 1 base; unmatched junction nucleotides: 6. CDR1 is SQVTM, CDR2 ANQGSEA, per germline. The investigators reverse transcribed all of the isolated RNA, so they sequenced expressed TCRB transcripts. Libraries were prepared by immunoSEQ multiplex PCR; TCRdb keeps only in-frame clonotypes and omits some of them. The table records approximately 100,000 clones, approximately 37% of them present only once. The genes are TRBV29-1 and TRBJ2-2, with TRBD1 matching over 8 bases. The material sequenced was stem cell memory CD4+ T cells from blood. The origin of this receptor is a young woman in good health. The CDR3 loop reads CSVLRQGRNTGELFF. In DNA, the CDR3 is TGCAGCGTTCTGAGACAGGGGCGGAACACCGGGGAGCTGTTTTTT.